This paragraph covers one T cell receptor (beta chain) sequence. The antigen is not known. This sample was included in a study of cytomegalovirus exposure and HLA in healthy donors. The study's findings and limits: Reports state that TCR beta sequences accurately predicted most subjects' HLA-A and HLA-B alleles. TRBV6-2, TRBV6-3 and some other V segments were unresolvable in 87-base-pair reads. The study designated roughly 160 TCR beta chains cytomegalovirus-associated.

The germline CDR1 and CDR2 sequences are SGHAT and FQNNGV. V lost 3 bases, J lost 8 bases, and 3 bases stayed unmatched. The CDR3 runs 12 residues. The PCR ran on 60 Vbeta and 13 Jbeta primers. Produced via immunoSEQ multiplex PCR; TCRdb's table is partial and in-frame only. The sample totals tens of thousands of clones. V usage is TRBV11-2 and J usage is TRBJ1-2; 7 positions match TRBD1. Material for sequencing was PBMCs. This receptor was taken from an older woman in good health and CMV-seropositive. In DNA, the CDR3 is TGTGCCAGCAGCTTGGGACAGTTCGGCTACACCTTC. This codes for CASSLGQFGYTF.